Following are 11 T cell receptor beta chains from one sample sequenced in a study of long-term antiretroviral therapy in people with HIV. Version v3.0 of the immunoSEQ assay ran at survey level. The assay was immunoSEQ multiplex PCR, and TCRdb's table has in-frame clones only and misses some. The data hold some 24,000 clones, with roughly 77% observed a single time. The sample here was unsorted PBMCs, taken 4.4 years after starting antiretroviral therapy. All receptors come from a man aged 25-40 years with HIV.

This chain connects TRBV11-2 to TRBJ1-2; D remains ambiguous. The CDR3 spans 15 residues. V was clipped by 8 bases and J by 5 bases, with 21 bases between them. CDR1 SGHAT and CDR2 FQNNGV come from the germline V gene. The CDR3 loop is CASPAPKVAGYGYTF. The DNA for the CDR3 is TGTGCCAGCCCCGCCCCCAAAGTAGCCGGATATGGCTACACCTTC.

This clone was seen once. The rearrangement uses TRBV27 and TRBJ1-4; 9 bases line up with TRBD1. Looked up from germline, CDR1 is MNHEY and CDR2 is SMNVEV (reference sequence). The CDR3 is made up of 16 amino acids. V trimming: 5 bases; J trimming: 0 bases; junction bases outside the gene matches: 4. CDR3 DNA: TGTGCCAGCAGTCCCTGGACAGGGGCAACTAATGAAAAACTGTTTTTT. It yields the protein CASSPWTGATNEKLFF.

V gene TRBV19 combines with J gene TRBJ2-4; no firm D call. The CDR3 contains 11 residues. V dropped 1 base and J dropped 11 bases, with 6 bases sitting between them. In germline, CDR1 is LNHDA, CDR2 SQIVND (reference sequence). CDR3: CASSIGHFQYF. DNA for the CDR3: TGTGCCAGTAGTATAGGACATTTTCAGTACTTC.

V gene TRBV19 combines with J gene TRBJ1-2; D is possibly TRBD1 (5 bases). Germline V gene sequence: CDR1 LNHDA, CDR2 SQIVND (reference sequence). V was cut by 7 bases and J by 2 bases, with 8 bases left in between. The CDR3 sequence is 12 residues long. CDR3 in amino acids: CASTGINYGYTF. For the CDR3, the DNA is TGTGCCAGTACAGGGATCAACTATGGCTACACCTTC.

The chain has TRBV11-3 and TRBJ2-6, with D possibly TRBD1 on 5 matching bases. This CDR3 region has 18 residues. Germline CDR1 and CDR2: SGHNT and YENEEA. V lost 5 bases and J 5 bases, leaving 22 bases between the germline ends. The CDR3 region has the DNA TGTGCCAGCAGCCGGCGGACATCTCGACAAAGTCGGGCCAACGTCCTGACTTTC. It codes for CASSRRTSRQSRANVLTF.

This clone was observed a single time. The genes are TRBV27 and TRBJ1-1, with D uncertain. Germline lookup yields CDR1 MNHEY and CDR2 SMNVEV (reference sequence). CDR3 length: 13 residues. The V and J ends lost 3 bases and 5 bases respectively, with 10 bases between them. The CDR3 sequence: CASSFRVETEAFF. The CDR3 DNA sequence: TGTGCCAGCAGTTTTAGGGTTGAGACTGAAGCTTTCTTT.

This clone appeared a few times. CDR3 protein: CASSLTGPNINGYTF. For the CDR3, the DNA is TGTGCCAGCAGTTTAACGGGACCCAATATTAATGGCTACACCTTC. This chain joins TRBV28 and TRBJ1-2; possibly TRBD1 for D (5 bases). CDR1 and CDR2 (germline): MDHEN, SYDVKM. Trimming took off 2 bases at V and 6 bases at J, with 16 bases between the two ends. The CDR3 is 15 amino acids.

This clone turned up a few times. V and J are TRBV4-1 and TRBJ2-7; D is possibly TRBD2 (5 bases). Germline-derived CDR1 and CDR2 are MGHRA and YSYEKL. The length of the CDR3 is 15 residues. Trimming took 0 bases from V and 1 from J, leaving 10 bases between them. CDR3 DNA sequence: TGCGCCAGCAGCCAAGAGTTCCGGGATTCCTACGAGCAGTACTTC. This encodes CASSQEFRDSYEQYF.

V usage is TRBV5-4 and J usage is TRBJ1-4; possible D gene TRBD1, 5 bases. Germline assignment: CDR1 SGHNT and CDR2 YYREEE (reference sequence). This CDR3 contains 16 residues. V was trimmed by 4 bases and J by 4 bases, leaving 17 bases between them. The chain's CDR3 is CASSQNLQGLNEKLFF. For the CDR3, the DNA is TGTGCCAGCAGCCAAAACCTGCAGGGTCTTAATGAAAAACTGTTTTTT.

The chain is built from TRBV7-2 and TRBJ1-5; TRBD1 matches at 8 bases. CDR1 and CDR2 from the germline V gene are SGHTA and FQGNSA. CDR3 length equals 14 residues. V shed 3 bases, J shed 10 bases, and the junction held 8 bases outside the gene matches. As DNA, the CDR3 is TGTGCCAGCAGCTTCAGGGGGCCTAACACACCCCAGCATTTT. Its translation: CASSFRGPNTPQHF.

The chain links TRBV15 to TRBJ2-7, with 7 positions matching TRBD2. CDR3 length: 15 residues. With 0 bases clipped from V and 2 bases from J, the junction kept 4 bases outside the gene matches. Looked up from germline, CDR1 is LNHNV and CDR2 is YYDKDF (reference sequence). The DNA of the CDR3 is TGTGCCACCAGCAGAGACCCTAGCGGAGCCTACGAGCAGTACTTC. The encoded protein is CATSRDPSGAYEQYF.